Listed here are 27 T cell receptor beta chains from one sample, sequenced in a study of regulatory T cells in long-lasting Graves disease. Combining iRepertoire HTBI primers with Arm-PCR of CDR3 regions, the authors built TCR beta libraries. TCRdb fed the multiplex PCR reads into MiXCR, producing one record per CDR3 protein. The sample has over 200,000 distinct CDR3 sequences, around 20% seen once. The time point denotes: newly diagnosed GD, antithyroid drugs for less than 3 months. Making the TCR library involved RNA that had been extracted from PBMCs. The specimen comprised peripheral blood mononuclear cells (PBMCs), sampled at new diagnosis, from a patient treated with antithyroid drugs. All receptors come from a female donor with Graves disease.

In its sample, this clonotype was seen many times. V usage is TRBV3-1 and J usage is TRBJ2-5; 14 positions agree with TRBD2. Trimming removed 7 bases from V and 4 bases from J; junction bases left unmatched: 2. The CDR3 covers 14 residues. Germline CDR1 reads LGHDT; CDR2 reads YNNKEL (reference sequence). The CDR3 DNA follows: TGTGCCAGCAAGGGACTAGCGGGAGTAGAGACCCAGTACTTC. Protein sequence: CASKGLAGVETQYF.

For this clonotype: A read error may account for a junction end that differs from germline. This chain connects TRBV29-1 to TRBJ1-1, with D possibly matching TRBD1 (6 bases). CDR1 is SQVTM, CDR2 ANQGSEA, per germline. The CDR3 covers 13 residues. In DNA form, the CDR3 reads TGCAGCGTTCGGGCAGGGGCGAACATTGAAGCTTTCTTT. It specifies CSVRAGANIEAFF.

This clonotype has ten or more counts. V and J are TRBV12-3 or TRBV12-4 and TRBJ2-7; D might be TRBD1 (6 bases). The ends were cut back, 7 bases at V and 3 bases at J, with 16 bases in the middle. The CDR3 length is 14 residues. CDR3 in DNA: TGTGCCAGCAATAGGGGGTCAGGGGACTACGAGCAGTACTTC. Its protein is CASNRGSGDYEQYF.

Ten or more counts support this clonotype. The CDR3 loop is CATSRDLQRRRAFF. DNA for the CDR3: TGTGCCACCAGCAGAGACCTACAGAGGCGGCGAGCTTTCTTT. The chain uses TRBV15 and TRBJ1-1; D unclear. Germline V gene lookup returns CDR1 LNHNV and CDR2 YYDKDF (reference sequence). The CDR3 totals 14 residues. Deletions cut 0 bases from V and 10 bases from J, with 15 bases between.

This clonotype was seen at least ten times. The chain is built from TRBV12-3 or TRBV12-4 and TRBJ2-7; TRBD1 might be the D (6 bases). The CDR3 spans 13 residues. V lost 3 bases to trimming and J lost 3 bases, with 9 bases between them. CDR3 in amino acids: CASSFEQGYEQYF. CDR3 nucleotide sequence: TGTGCCAGCAGTTTTGAACAGGGCTACGAGCAGTACTTC.

This clonotype has at least ten counts. The J gene is TRBJ1-2, the V gene TRBV29-1, with D unresolved. This CDR3 region has 12 residues. From germline, CDR1 is SQVTM and CDR2 ANQGSEA. V dropped 7 bases and J dropped 1 base, with 10 bases sitting between them. Written as DNA, the CDR3 is TGCAGCGCCGTCGGGAGTAACTATGGCTACACCTTC. Protein product: CSAVGSNYGYTF. The variable domain in full, with the rest retrieved from reference TRBV29-1 and TRBJ1-2, is SAVISQKPSRDICQRGTSLTIQCQVDSQVTMMFWYRQQPGQSLTLIATANQGSEATYESGFVIDKFPISRPNLTFSTLTVSNMSPEDSSIYLCSAVGSNYGYTFGSGTRLTVV.

The rearrangement joins TRBV11-2 to TRBJ2-7, with 7 bases lining up with TRBD1. The CDR3 runs 14 residues. J lost 3 bases, V lost 5 bases, and 7 bases had no gene match. CDR1 SGHAT and CDR2 FQNNGV come from the germline V gene. The CDR3 nucleotides read TGTGCCAGCAGCCGGACACAGGGGAACTACGAGCAGTACTTC. Protein: CASSRTQGNYEQYF.

The CDR3 loop reads CASSQEPSRSTQYF. Here the CDR3 DNA reads TGTGCCAGCAGCCAAGAACCGAGCCGCAGTACGCAGTATTTT. The V call is TRBV4-2, the J call TRBJ2-3, with D uncertain. Germline CDR1 and CDR2: LGHNA and YNFKEQ. V lost 0 bases to trimming and J lost 8 bases, with 12 bases between them. The CDR3 runs to 14 residues.

This clonotype was seen repeatedly, ten times or more. The gene calls are TRBV19 and TRBJ2-2; TRBD2 agrees at 8 bases. After removal of 1 base from V and 5 bases from J, the junction contained 3 bases not matched to a gene. The CDR3 totals 15 residues. Per germline, CDR1 LNHDA and CDR2 SQIVND (reference sequence). The CDR3 is CASSIGREGTGELFF. For the CDR3, the DNA is TGTGCCAGTAGTATAGGACGGGAGGGGACCGGGGAGCTGTTTTTT.

In this sample, this clonotype turned up many times. The V call is TRBV19, the J call TRBJ1-4; D is undetermined. V gave up 10 bases and J gave up 5 bases, with 17 bases separating them. This CDR3 is 14 amino acids long. Germline V CDR1 and CDR2: LNHDA, SQIVND (reference sequence). The CDR3 loop is CANLPGRMNEKLFF. The CDR3 DNA is TGTGCCAATTTACCGGGCCGAATGAATGAAAAACTGTTTTTT.

The table lists this clonotype with many counts. The V call is TRBV6-1, the J call TRBJ1-4; 8 bases match TRBD1. CDR1 is MNHNS, CDR2 SASEGT, per germline. V lost 6 bases and J lost 3; bases outside the gene matches: 6. The CDR3 is 15 residues long. The CDR3 DNA sequence: TGTGCCAGCAGGCCCTACAGGGGGGCTAATGAAAAACTGTTTTTT. Translation: CASRPYRGANEKLFF.

This clonotype was observed many times. V and J are TRBV7-3 and TRBJ2-1; D is ambiguous. CDR3 size: 14 residues. Trimming removed 1 base from V and 6 bases from J, with 10 bases in between. Germline V CDR1 and CDR2: SGHTA, FQGTGA. The DNA of the CDR3 is TGTGCCAGCAGCTTAAGGGCCAGCGCCAATGAGCAGTTCTTC. Its translation: CASSLRASANEQFF.

This clonotype was counted many times. Here the CDR3 reads CASSLGPRLAGEGEQFF. As DNA, the CDR3 is TGTGCCAGCAGCTTAGGACCAAGACTAGCGGGAGAGGGCGAGCAGTTCTTC. The chain recombines TRBV7-9 with TRBJ2-1; TRBD2 aligns across 12 bases. Germline V gene data show CDR1 as SEHNR and CDR2 as FQNEAQ (reference sequence). The CDR3 is 17 residues long. V shed 1 base, J shed 10 bases, and the junction held 11 bases outside the gene matches.

Comments on this clonotype: This likely traces to a read error, being one base from a far larger clone. The CDR3 spells CASSPPTRETRYF. The DNA for the CDR3 is TGTGCCAGCAGCCCGCCCACCCGAGAGACCCGGTACTTC. The rearrangement uses TRBV11-2 and TRBJ2-1; no clear D gene. The CDR3 is 13 residues long. Germline V gene lookup returns CDR1 SGHAT and CDR2 FQNNGV. Based on the CDR3 plus reference TRBV11-2 and TRBJ2-1, the full variable domain is EAGVAQSPRYKIIEKRQSVAFWCNPISGHATLYWYQQILGQGPKLLIQFQNNGVVDDSQLPKDRFSAERLKGVDSTLKIQPAKLEDSAVYLCASSPPTRETRYFGPGTRLTVL.

This clonotype was seen only a few times. A read error may explain this, as a much larger clone is one base away. Because it lacks the conserved phenylalanine or tryptophan at the end, this CDR3 is likely a read error. V usage is TRBV7-2 and J usage is TRBJ2-7; TRBD2 aligns across 10 bases. The CDR3 spans 14 residues. CDR1 is SGHTA, CDR2 FQGNSA, per germline. With 8 bases clipped from V and 4 bases from J, the junction kept 8 bases outside the gene matches. The CDR3 DNA follows: TGTGCCAGCCGACAGGGACTAGCGAAATACGAGCAGTACTCC. Protein sequence: CASRQGLAKYEQYS.

The sample holds many counts of this clonotype. The gene calls are TRBV30 and TRBJ2-3; the match to TRBD1 covers 8 bases. This CDR3 region has 17 residues. Germline V gene lookup returns CDR1 GTSNPN and CDR2 SVGIG (reference sequence). J was trimmed by 0 bases and V by 4 bases; bases with no gene match: 12. CDR3 sequence: CAWTQAWGQASTDTQYF. CDR3 coding DNA: TGTGCCTGGACTCAAGCGTGGGGACAGGCTAGCACAGATACGCAGTATTTT.

This clonotype was seen many times. V is TRBV20-1 and J is TRBJ2-1; 11 bases match TRBD2. Germline loops: CDR1 DFQATT, CDR2 SNEGSKA (reference sequence). The CDR3 extends over 13 amino acids. V lost 6 bases to trimming and J lost 12 bases; unmatched junction nucleotides: 10. CDR3 in DNA: TGCAGTGCCCCCCGGCTAGCGGGAGGTGGGCAGTTCTTC. It codes for CSAPRLAGGGQFF.

This clonotype was detected many times. This chain connects TRBV5-6 to TRBJ2-7; 7 bases line up with TRBD1. The CDR3 covers 15 residues. With 0 bases clipped from V and 0 bases from J, the junction kept 3 bases outside the gene matches. In germline, CDR1 is SGHDT, CDR2 YYEEEE. CDR3 nucleotides: TGTGCCAGCAGCTTGGTGGGACAGAGCTCCTACGAGCAGTACTTC. As protein: CASSLVGQSSYEQYF.

The chain carries TRBV11-2 and TRBJ2-1, with 8 bases identical to TRBD2. CDR1 is SGHAT, CDR2 FQNNGV, per germline. The V segment lost 5 bases and the J segment 3 bases; nucleotides outside the gene matches: 9. This CDR3 spans 16 amino acids. The CDR3 region is CASSRDSGIVYNEQFF. DNA for the CDR3: TGTGCCAGCAGCCGTGATAGCGGGATCGTCTACAATGAGCAGTTCTTC.

This clonotype was seen at least ten times. The V gene is TRBV6-2 or TRBV6-3, the J gene TRBJ1-1; unclear D gene. Germline V gene lookup returns CDR1 MNHEY and CDR2 SVGEGT. The CDR3 loop spans 13 amino acids. The V gene lost 5 bases and the J gene lost 6 bases, with 13 bases spanning the gap. The DNA of the CDR3 is TGTGCCAGCAGTGAAGCCGCAGTCGCTGAAGCTTTCTTT. This gives the protein CASSEAAVAEAFF.

This clonotype has ten or more counts. This chain joins TRBV3-1 and TRBJ2-5; D is ambiguous. The V gene's germline CDR1 is LGHDT and CDR2 YNNKEL (reference sequence). V lost 3 bases and J lost 4, with 18 bases in between. This CDR3 contains 16 residues. Written as DNA, the CDR3 is TGTGCCAGCAGCCAGGGCGGACCAGCTACAAGAGAGACCCAGTACTTC. Amino acid sequence: CASSQGGPATRETQYF.

The sample holds many counts of this clonotype. The V and J genes are TRBV11-2 and TRBJ1-1, with D uncertain. Germline V gene lookup returns CDR1 SGHAT and CDR2 FQNNGV. There are 13 residues in the CDR3. Trimming shortened V by 5 bases and J by 4 bases, and 11 bases separated the two germline ends. CDR3 in DNA: TGTGCCAGCAGCCCCCTCGGAGCCACTGAAGCTTTCTTT. Amino acid sequence: CASSPLGATEAFF.

This chain links TRBV20-1 with TRBJ2-3, with 8 positions matching TRBD2. V trimming: 6 bases; J trimming: 3 bases; junction bases outside the gene matches: 8. Germline V gives CDR1 DFQATT, CDR2 SNEGSKA (reference sequence). CDR3 length: 14 amino acids. The CDR3 reads CSALSGTLTDTQYF. CDR3 nucleotide sequence: TGCAGTGCCCTTAGCGGGACTCTTACAGATACGCAGTATTTT.

V gene TRBV5-5 combines with J gene TRBJ1-1; D unresolved. Germline values: CDR1 SGHKS, CDR2 YYEKEE (reference sequence). Trimming left V 2 bases short and J 4 bases short, with 9 bases between. The CDR3 length is 13 residues. Here the CDR3 DNA reads TGTGCCAGCAGCTTTTGGGGAGGCACTGAAGCTTTCTTT. Protein sequence: CASSFWGGTEAFF.

The sample holds many counts of this clonotype. This chain joins TRBV19 and TRBJ2-5; weak D call: TRBD1 (5 bases). This CDR3 is built from 13 residues. CDR1 LNHDA and CDR2 SQIVND come from the germline V gene (reference sequence). With 3 bases removed from V and 4 bases from J, the gap between germline ends came to 9 bases. CDR3 nucleotide sequence: TGTGCCAGTAGTATCCAGGGATCAGAGACCCAGTACTTC. Its translation: CASSIQGSETQYF.

This chain joins TRBV20-1 and TRBJ2-7; 11 nucleotides align to TRBD2. V trimming: 0 bases; J trimming: 2 bases; junction bases outside the gene matches: 3. This CDR3 is built from 15 residues. Germline CDR1 is DFQATT and CDR2 is SNEGSKA (reference sequence). For the CDR3, the DNA is TGCAGTGCTAGAGACTTAGCGGGAGGGCCCTACGAGCAGTACTTC. It specifies CSARDLAGGPYEQYF.

This clonotype was observed at least ten times. The V call is TRBV6-5, the J call TRBJ1-1; 9 bases are a match to TRBD1. Germline CDR1 MNHEY, CDR2 SVGAGI. The J segment lost 3 bases and the V segment lost 0 bases, leaving 2 bases of the junction unmatched. The CDR3 contains 15 residues. CDR3 nucleotide sequence: TGTGCCAGCAGTTACTCGAGACAGGGGGACACTGAAGCTTTCTTT. It encodes CASSYSRQGDTEAFF.